This entry lists 29 T cell receptor beta chains sequenced from one sample in a study of T cell responses to AZD1222 COVID-19 vaccine. Generated by immunoSEQ multiplex PCR, the TCRdb table keeps only in-frame clones and is missing some. The table has approximately 110,000 clones, roughly nine tenths seen once. The specimen was peripheral blood, collected on day 0 of AZD1222 vaccination. These receptors were collected from an adult in good health.

This clone was counted only a few times. The chain links TRBV30 to TRBJ1-1, with D possibly matching TRBD1 (6 bases). Germline lookup yields CDR1 GTSNPN and CDR2 SVGIG (reference sequence). This CDR3 comprises 14 residues. Deletions cut 0 bases from V and 11 bases from J, with 19 bases between. Here the CDR3 DNA reads TGTGCCTGGAGTGTAAGTCTAGTGACAGGTCGGGCTTTCTTT. It encodes CAWSVSLVTGRAFF.

This chain joins TRBV6-5 and TRBJ2-5; D unclear. The V and J ends lost 6 bases and 5 bases respectively, with 16 bases between them. The CDR3 loop spans 14 amino acids. Germline lookup yields CDR1 MNHEY and CDR2 SVGAGI. Here the CDR3 DNA reads TGTGCCAGCAGCTACATATGGGATCGGGAGACCCAGTACTTC. Encoded protein: CASSYIWDRETQYF.

The J gene is TRBJ2-7, the V gene TRBV5-1, with 8 positions matching TRBD1. The CDR3 totals 15 residues. Germline V gives CDR1 SGHRS, CDR2 YFSETQ. V shed 4 bases, J shed 5 bases, and the junction held 11 bases outside the gene matches. The CDR3 nucleotides are TGCGCCAGCAGCCACGGGACAGGTATGTTCGACGAGCAGTACTTC. Translating it yields CASSHGTGMFDEQYF.

The chain links TRBV11-2 to TRBJ1-2; D unclear. CDR3 length equals 15 residues. Looked up from germline, CDR1 is SGHAT and CDR2 is FQNNGV. V was shortened by 1 base and J by 6 bases, with 15 bases between the two germline ends. The CDR3 here is CASSLAGQPGDGYTF. CDR3 nucleotides: TGTGCCAGCAGCTTAGCCGGGCAGCCTGGGGATGGCTACACCTTC.

The chain uses TRBV10-3 and TRBJ2-3; the match to TRBD1 covers 9 bases. V shed 4 bases and J 3 bases; nucleotides not matched to a gene: 2. CDR3 size: 14 residues. Germline CDR1 ENHRY, CDR2 SYGVKD. In DNA, the CDR3 is TGTGCCATCAGTGGACAGGGGGAGACAGATACGCAGTATTTT. It codes for CAISGQGETDTQYF.

V is TRBV18 and J is TRBJ1-3; unclear D gene. V lost 2 bases, J lost 0 bases, and 14 bases lay in between. The CDR3 spans 17 residues. CDR1 is KGHSH, CDR2 LQKENI, per germline. CDR3 in DNA: TGTGCCAGCTCACCATCCGGCGGACTCAGCTCTGGAAACACCATATATTTT. Its translation is CASSPSGGLSSGNTIYF.

The rearrangement uses TRBV5-1 and TRBJ2-3, with 10 nucleotides matching TRBD2. Trimming took 0 bases from V and 6 from J; bases not matched to a gene: 7. CDR3 length: 16 amino acids. Germline CDR1 and CDR2: SGHRS and YFSETQ. CDR3 DNA sequence: TGCGCCAGCAGCTTGGCGCTAGCGGGAGTTCGCGATACGCAGTATTTT. This gives the protein CASSLALAGVRDTQYF.

The chain has TRBV28 and TRBJ2-1; 7 bases align to TRBD2. Germline CDR1 MDHEN, CDR2 SYDVKM. After removal of 3 bases from V and 7 bases from J, the junction contained 15 bases not matched to a gene. This CDR3 is built from 17 residues. In DNA, the CDR3 is TGTGCCAGCAGTTTCGAGGGGACGGCTAGCGGAGCTAATGAGCAGTTCTTC. As protein: CASSFEGTASGANEQFF.

J is TRBJ1-4 and V is TRBV27; D is undetermined. Trimming took off 5 bases at V and 4 bases at J, with 17 bases between the two ends. Germline assignment: CDR1 MNHEY and CDR2 SMNVEV (reference sequence). This CDR3 spans 16 amino acids. The CDR3 region is CASSTPPGSGNEKLFF. CDR3 nucleotide sequence: TGTGCCAGCAGTACCCCCCCCGGGTCCGGTAATGAAAAACTGTTTTTT.

The V and J genes are TRBV19 and TRBJ2-6; 9 bases are a match to TRBD1. J gave up 2 bases and V 4 bases, and 3 bases lay outside the gene matches. There are 16 residues in the CDR3. The germline CDR1 and CDR2 sequences are LNHDA and SQIVND (reference sequence). CDR3 protein: CASSRDRATGANVLTF. The CDR3, as DNA: TGTGCCAGTAGTAGGGACAGGGCCACTGGGGCCAACGTCCTGACTTTC. Full variable domain (rest looked up from reference TRBV19 and TRBJ2-6): DGGITQSPKYLFRKEGQNVTLSCEQNLNHDAMYWYRQDPGQGLRLIYYSQIVNDFQKGDIAEGYSVSREKKESFPLTVTSAQKNPTAFYLCASSRDRATGANVLTFGAGSRLTVL.

CDR3 residues: CASSYSGRAYGYTF. CDR3 bases: TGTGCCAGCAGTTACTCCGGAAGAGCCTATGGCTACACCTTC. V and J are TRBV6-2 or TRBV6-3 and TRBJ1-2; unclear D gene. The V and J ends lost 0 bases and 4 bases respectively, with 9 bases between them. The CDR3 has 14 amino acids. CDR1 is MNHEY, CDR2 SVGEGT, per germline.

V is TRBV7-8 and J is TRBJ1-5, with D hard to call. In germline, CDR1 is SGHVS, CDR2 FQNEAQ. V lost 4 bases to trimming and J lost 2 bases, with 9 bases between them. This CDR3 contains 14 residues. Written as DNA, the CDR3 is TGTGCCAGCAGCTCCAACAGAGGCAATCAGCCCCAGCATTTT. This codes for CASSSNRGNQPQHF.

The J gene is TRBJ2-7, the V gene TRBV6-5; TRBD2 agrees at 10 bases. Unmatched junction bases numbered 6, after V lost 5 bases and J lost 5 bases. From germline, CDR1 is MNHEY and CDR2 SVGAGI. The CDR3 totals 14 residues. For the CDR3, the DNA is TGTGCCAGCAGTAGCGGGAGGGCGGGAAACGAGCAGTACTTC. Its translation is CASSSGRAGNEQYF.

This chain links TRBV6-5 with TRBJ2-1; a possible D gene is TRBD2 (6 bases). This CDR3 spans 12 amino acids. V shed 6 bases and J shed 7 bases, with 10 bases lying between them. The germline V gene encodes CDR1 MNHEY and CDR2 SVGAGI. The CDR3 loop is CASRDYKNEQFF. The CDR3 DNA follows: TGTGCCAGCAGGGACTACAAGAATGAGCAGTTCTTC.

This clone was seen a few times. J is TRBJ1-1 and V is TRBV14, with 12 nucleotides matching TRBD1. J was trimmed by 7 bases and V by 1 base; bases with no gene match: 7. CDR1 is SGHDN, CDR2 FVKESK, per germline. CDR3 length: 16 amino acids. The chain's CDR3 is CASSQGGDRGPGEAFF. The CDR3 region has the DNA TGTGCCAGCAGCCAAGGAGGGGACAGGGGGCCCGGTGAAGCTTTCTTT.

The J gene is TRBJ2-5, the V gene TRBV5-6; TRBD2 might be the D (5 bases). This CDR3 is 13 amino acids long. The V gene's germline CDR1 is SGHDT and CDR2 YYEEEE. V lost 1 base and J lost 4, with 8 bases in between. The CDR3 sequence is CASSLPGGETQYF. The CDR3 bases are TGTGCCAGCAGCTTGCCCGGAGGAGAGACCCAGTACTTC.

V and J are TRBV6-1 and TRBJ1-1; D possibly corresponds to TRBD1 (6 bases). V lost 3 bases and J lost 4, with 18 bases in between. Germline V gene lookup returns CDR1 MNHNS and CDR2 SASEGT. This CDR3 spans 16 amino acids. The CDR3 DNA is TGTGCCAGCAGTGAGCGACTCAGGGGAGGAGGCACTGAAGCTTTCTTT. Translated: CASSERLRGGGTEAFF.

A few counts support this clone. The chain is built from TRBV24-1 and TRBJ2-1; 9 bases fit TRBD2. J lost 8 bases, V lost 5 bases, and 9 bases had no gene match. Germline V gene data show CDR1 as KGHDR and CDR2 as SFDVKD. CDR3 length: 15 residues. The CDR3 protein is CATSGSRGRVYEQFF. The CDR3 region has the DNA TGTGCCACCAGTGGGTCCCGCGGGAGGGTTTATGAGCAGTTCTTC.

This clone showed up just once. The J gene is TRBJ2-3, the V gene TRBV7-3; D is unclear. The CDR3 loop spans 13 amino acids. Trimming pared 5 bases from V and 2 bases from J, leaving 8 bases between. Germline V gene sequence: CDR1 SGHTA, CDR2 FQGTGA. The chain's CDR3 is CASSPRTTDTQYF. CDR3 DNA: TGTGCCAGCAGCCCCCGAACCACAGATACGCAGTATTTT.

The V and J genes are TRBV24-1 and TRBJ2-1; the match to TRBD1 covers 9 bases. Trimming took 4 bases from V and 8 from J; bases not matched to a gene: 11. Per germline, CDR1 KGHDR and CDR2 SFDVKD. This CDR3 is built from 16 residues. CDR3 protein: CATSEGQGKRVYEQFF. CDR3 nucleotides: TGTGCCACCAGTGAGGGACAGGGAAAGCGAGTCTATGAGCAGTTCTTC.

This rearrangement joins TRBV5-1 to TRBJ2-3; a weak D match, TRBD2 (5 bases). This CDR3 has 14 residues. V lost 0 bases, J lost 5 bases, and 10 bases lay in between. In germline, CDR1 is SGHRS, CDR2 YFSETQ. The CDR3 is CASSLGPGEDTQYF. In nucleotides, the CDR3 is TGCGCCAGCAGCTTGGGTCCCGGGGAAGATACGCAGTATTTT.

The chain is built from TRBV7-8 and TRBJ1-2; D might be TRBD1 (5 bases). Germline assignment: CDR1 SGHVS and CDR2 FQNEAQ. This CDR3 is built from 13 residues. The V end was cut by 4 bases, the J end by 4 bases, with 10 bases between. The CDR3 sequence: CASSSRVGYGYTF. The DNA for the CDR3 is TGTGCCAGCAGCTCCAGGGTGGGCTATGGCTACACCTTC.

This clone was detected once. This sample also contains other DNA sequences that code for the same CDR3. This rearrangement joins TRBV28 to TRBJ2-5, with unresolved D. CDR1 and CDR2 (germline): MDHEN, SYDVKM. V was cut by 2 bases and J by 5 bases, with 3 bases left in between. This CDR3 is 11 amino acids long. The CDR3 here is CASSLLETQYF. The CDR3 DNA reads as TGTGCCAGCAGTTTACTTGAGACCCAGTACTTC.

V usage is TRBV12-3 or TRBV12-4 and J usage is TRBJ2-7; 7 nucleotides agree with TRBD2. The V segment lost 4 bases and the J segment 3 bases; nucleotides outside the gene matches: 3. This CDR3 region has 13 residues. This CDR3 is CASSSLAVYEQYF. DNA for the CDR3: TGTGCCAGCAGTTCCCTAGCGGTCTACGAGCAGTACTTC.

The chain's CDR3 is CASSHGIAGYSYEQYF. The DNA of the CDR3 is TGCGCCAGCAGCCACGGGATCGCCGGGTACTCCTACGAGCAGTACTTC. The chain combines TRBV4-1 with TRBJ2-7, with D possibly TRBD2 on 5 matching bases. CDR1 and CDR2 (germline): MGHRA, YSYEKL. This CDR3 is built from 16 residues. V dropped 3 bases and J dropped 0 bases, with 15 bases sitting between them.

This clone occurred once. The chain joins TRBV13 to TRBJ2-1; D is unclear. The CDR3 spans 16 residues. Deletions cut 5 bases from V and 0 bases from J, with 14 bases between. Germline V gives CDR1 PRHDT, CDR2 FYEKMQ (reference sequence). The CDR3 reads CASSLEGRSSYNEQFF. DNA for the CDR3: TGTGCCAGCAGCCTTGAAGGGCGGAGCTCCTACAATGAGCAGTTCTTC.

The J gene is TRBJ1-5, the V gene TRBV6-2 or TRBV6-3; no firm D call. The V end lost 2 bases, the J end lost 2 bases, and 13 bases lay between the germline ends. The CDR3 has 16 residues. From germline, CDR1 is MNHEY and CDR2 SVGEGT. This CDR3 is CASSYPSGIRNQPQHF. CDR3 nucleotide sequence: TGTGCCAGCAGTTACCCCTCCGGGATTCGCAATCAGCCCCAGCATTTT.

The chain is built from TRBV9 and TRBJ2-2; D remains ambiguous. Germline CDR1 SGDLS, CDR2 YYNGEE. V was clipped by 0 bases and J by 6 bases, with 9 bases between them. The CDR3 is 14 residues long. DNA for the CDR3: TGTGCCAGCAGCGTAGACGTAGTTGCCGGGGAGCTGTTTTTT. Translating it yields CASSVDVVAGELFF.

The rearrangement links TRBV4-1 to TRBJ1-1; 11 positions agree with TRBD1. Germline V gene data show CDR1 as MGHRA and CDR2 as YSYEKL. After removal of 3 bases from V and 5 bases from J, the junction contained 8 bases not matched to a gene. There are 16 residues in the CDR3. CDR3 sequence reads: CASSHLPGQGGTEAFF. CDR3 DNA sequence: TGCGCCAGCAGCCATTTGCCGGGACAGGGGGGGACTGAAGCTTTCTTT.